This T cell receptor beta chain was obtained from a study of blood T cell repertoires in COVID-19. Study overall: COVID-19 samples collected from the United States, Italy and Spain covered acute and convalescent phases. The cDNA or gDNA used as material had been derived from T cells, B-cell-depleted T cells, or PBMCs.

The germline V gene has CDR1 SGHRS and CDR2 YFSETQ. The CDR3 covers 14 residues. V was pared by 4 bases and J by 5 bases, with 6 bases of the junction left unmatched. In the original processing: It was from reference gene primer amplification that nucleated cell counts were estimated. Generated by immunoSEQ multiplex PCR, the TCRdb table keeps only in-frame clones and is missing some. That table is the source of V, J and clone size, and D and trimming were worked out from the DNA. This sample carries 130,000 to 150,000 clones, 84% of them seen once, and the ten largest clones take 35% to 45%. This receptor was identified in a human donor in a cohort sampled during active COVID-19. Material: peripheral blood. The V and J genes are TRBV5-1 and TRBJ2-7; 10 bases agree with TRBD1. The CDR3 sequence is CASSMGTGEHEQYF. The CDR3 DNA is TGCGCCAGCAGCATGGGGACAGGGGAACACGAGCAGTACTTC.